This is a list of T cell receptor beta chains from one sample in a study of T-cell reconstitution after alpha-beta-depleted transplantation in children. TCRdb re-derived calls from the PCR reads in MiXCR, one entry per CDR3 protein. The table lists over 150,000 distinct CDR3 sequences, approximately 7% of them singletons. The input for sequencing was PBMCs, taken before TCRalphabeta/CD19-depleted stem cell transplant. Every receptor here comes from a boy aged 2 to 10 with acute lymphoblastic leukemia, due to receive a stem cell transplant. Both conserved end residues are part of each CDR3. A D gene is named only where the DNA matches it firmly. Clone size is stated in some rows and not others, as once, few, many or a class when expanded.

CDR3aa: CASSKRPSRTEAFF
CDR3nt: TGTGCCAGCAGTAAGCGACCGAGTCGCACTGAAGCTTTCTTT
d_gene: .
v_gene: TRBV6-1
j_gene: TRBJ1-1
abundance: many

CDR3aa: CASSPQGAAGKNQPQHF
CDR3nt: TGTGCCAGCAGCCCCCAGGGCGCAGCGGGGAAGAATCAGCCCCAGCATTTT
d_gene: .
v_gene: TRBV7-9
j_gene: TRBJ1-5
abundance: .

CDR3aa: CASSKGESYGYTF
CDR3nt: TGCGCCAGCAGTAAAGGGGAGAGCTATGGCTACACCTTC
d_gene: .
v_gene: TRBV5-1
j_gene: TRBJ1-2
abundance: many

CDR3aa: CASSPSGDRGQETQYF
CDR3nt: TGTGCCAGCAGTCCCTCAGGGGACAGGGGGCAGGAGACCCAGTACTTC
d_gene: TRBD1
v_gene: TRBV28
j_gene: TRBJ2-5
abundance: few

CDR3aa: CASSPRQNQETQYF
CDR3nt: TGTGCCAGCTCACCGAGACAGAACCAAGAGACCCAGTACTTC
d_gene: .
v_gene: TRBV18
j_gene: TRBJ2-5
abundance: many

CDR3aa: CASSVGQVNTEAFF
CDR3nt: TGCGCCAGCAGCGTGGGACAGGTGAACACTGAAGCTTTCTTT
d_gene: TRBD1
v_gene: TRBV5-1
j_gene: TRBJ1-1
abundance: many

CDR3aa: CASSLFRGGYNEQFF
CDR3nt: TGTGCCAGCAGTTTATTCAGGGGGGGATACAATGAGCAGTTCTTC
d_gene: .
v_gene: TRBV28
j_gene: TRBJ2-1
abundance: .

CDR3aa: CASSYGSGTSGADTQYF
CDR3nt: TGTGCCAGCAGTTACGGGTCTGGGACTAGCGGGGCAGATACGCAGTATTTT
d_gene: TRBD2
v_gene: TRBV6-5
j_gene: TRBJ2-3
abundance: few

CDR3aa: CASRGKTQYF
CDR3nt: TGTGCCAGCAGGGGAAAGACCCAGTACTTC
d_gene: .
v_gene: TRBV2
j_gene: TRBJ2-5
abundance: many

CDR3aa: CSVEDYTDSGANVLTF
CDR3nt: TGCAGCGTTGAAGACTATACAGACTCTGGGGCCAACGTCCTGACTTTC
d_gene: .
v_gene: TRBV29-1
j_gene: TRBJ2-6
abundance: many

CDR3aa: CASSPIAGEIYEQYF
CDR3nt: TGTGCCAGCAGCCCTATAGCGGGAGAGATCTACGAGCAGTACTTC
d_gene: TRBD2
v_gene: TRBV4-2
j_gene: TRBJ2-7
abundance: many